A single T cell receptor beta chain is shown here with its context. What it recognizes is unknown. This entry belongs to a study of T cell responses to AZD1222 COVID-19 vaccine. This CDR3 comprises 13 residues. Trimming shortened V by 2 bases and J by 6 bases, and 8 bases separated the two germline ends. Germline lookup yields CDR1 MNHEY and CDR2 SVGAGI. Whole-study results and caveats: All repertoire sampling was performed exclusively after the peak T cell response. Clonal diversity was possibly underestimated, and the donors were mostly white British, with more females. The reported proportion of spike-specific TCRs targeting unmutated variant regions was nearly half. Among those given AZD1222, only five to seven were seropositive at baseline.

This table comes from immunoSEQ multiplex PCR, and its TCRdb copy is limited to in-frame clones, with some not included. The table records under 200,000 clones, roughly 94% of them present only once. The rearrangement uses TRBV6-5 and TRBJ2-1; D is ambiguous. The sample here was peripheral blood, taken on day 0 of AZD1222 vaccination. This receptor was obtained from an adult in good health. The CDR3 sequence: CASSYPTVNEQFF. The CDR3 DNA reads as TGTGCCAGCAGTTACCCCACTGTCAATGAGCAGTTCTTC.